Each of the 2 T cell receptor beta chains below was sequenced from the same sample in a study of T-cell reconstitution after alpha-beta-depleted transplantation in children. Library preparation (for TCRbeta) was performed with unique molecular identifiers. MiXCR, applied by TCRdb to the PCR reads, yields one record per CDR3 protein. The sample contains 100,000 to 150,000 distinct CDR3 sequences, 23% of which appear only once. The specimen was PBMCs, mostly from graft donor cells, collected 180 days after TCRalphabeta/CD19-depleted stem cell transplant. These receptors originate from a male patient between 2 and 15 years old who had a stem cell transplant for chronic granulomatous disease, so the T cells may come from the graft donor.

The chain couples TRBV29-1 to TRBJ1-2, with D maybe TRBD1 (6 bases). Germline CDR1 reads SQVTM; CDR2 reads ANQGSEA. Trimming stripped 4 bases from V and 5 bases from J, with 11 bases between. CDR3 length: 12 amino acids. The DNA for the CDR3 is TGCAGCGTTGTCGGACAGTTATATGGCTACACCTTC. Protein sequence: CSVVGQLYGYTF.

This clonotype was seen repeatedly, ten times or more. V and J are TRBV20-1 and TRBJ2-2; TRBD1 matches at 8 bases. V lost 3 bases to trimming and J lost 2 bases; unmatched junction nucleotides: 8. Germline V CDR1 and CDR2: DFQATT, SNEGSKA (reference sequence). The CDR3 sequence is 16 residues long. CDR3 in amino acids: CSASISGGVNTGELFF. CDR3 nucleotides: TGCAGTGCTAGTATATCAGGGGGCGTAAACACCGGGGAGCTGTTTTTT.